Following are 2 T cell receptor beta chains from one sample sequenced in a study of blood T cell repertoires in COVID-19. The method was immunoSEQ multiplex PCR; TCRdb's version includes in-frame clones alone and lacks a portion of them. The data contain approximately 440,000 clones, 88% of them seen just once; the ten biggest clones take up approximately 12%. The sequenced material came from peripheral blood. The receptors were sampled from a woman between 45 and 65 years old with COVID-19, enrolled during active disease.

This clone was counted once. The V call is TRBV5-1, the J call TRBJ1-1; D gene ambiguous. This CDR3 spans 14 amino acids. The V end lost 3 bases, the J end lost 5 bases, and 14 bases lay between the germline ends. Per germline, CDR1 SGHRS and CDR2 YFSETQ. Here the CDR3 DNA reads TGCGCCAGCAGCTCAACCGGGGTGGGAACTGAAGCTTTCTTT. Protein: CASSSTGVGTEAFF.

This rearrangement joins TRBV9 to TRBJ1-1; D is ambiguous. Germline CDR1 reads SGDLS; CDR2 reads YYNGEE. V was trimmed by 0 bases and J by 8 bases, leaving 20 bases between them. This CDR3 region has 16 residues. The chain's CDR3 is CASSVDPRSGGLEAFF. DNA for the CDR3: TGTGCCAGCAGCGTAGATCCTCGCTCGGGCGGACTCGAAGCTTTCTTT.